These T cell receptor beta chains were read from a single sample in a study of identical twins. TCRdb recomputed calls from the 5' RACE reads with MiXCR, one row per CDR3 protein. This table has more than 400,000 distinct CDR3 sequences, 13% to 15% appearing once. This same sample was also taken into another study, of yellow fever vaccine responses in identical twins.

The source material was CD4+ T cells sorted from blood. Receptors originate from a woman aged 18-35 years in good health. Each CDR3 is given with its conserved first and last residue. Each record gives: V gene, D gene, clone size, J gene, CDR3 protein, CDR3 DNA. The D gene is left open where the match is weak. Clone size is shown for a subset of rows, as once, few, many or a class of expanded clone.

>TRBV5-1|.|few|TRBJ2-1
CASSLGFVTRSYEQFF
TGCGCCAGCAGCTTGGGTTTCGTGACTAGGAGCTATGAGCAGTTCTTC
>TRBV12-3/TRBV12-4|.|few|TRBJ2-3
CASLGLADTQYF
TGTGCCAGCCTGGGGCTGGCGGATACGCAGTATTTT
>TRBV28|TRBD1|.|TRBJ2-1
CASSSRRQGPYNEQFF
TGTGCCAGCAGTTCCCGAAGACAGGGCCCCTACAATGAGCAGTTCTTC
>TRBV29-1|.|few|TRBJ1-1
CRESGTRRTEAFF
TGCAGGGAATCCGGGACCCGACGGACTGAAGCTTTCTTT
>TRBV12-3/TRBV12-4|TRBD2|.|TRBJ2-3
CASSLGLAGGTINMQYF
TGTGCCAGCAGCCTCGGACTAGCGGGGGGAACTATTAATATGCAGTATTTT
>TRBV20-1|TRBD2|.|TRBJ2-5
CSARVLLAGRETQYF
TGCAGTGCTAGAGTTCTGCTAGCGGGAAGGGAGACCCAGTACTTC
>TRBV20-1|TRBD2|few|TRBJ2-3
CSATDPERGRLTDTQYF
TGCAGTGCTACGGATCCTGAGCGGGGGAGATTAACAGATACGCAGTATTTT
>TRBV6-6|.|.|TRBJ1-5
CASSPGGPQHF
TGTGCCAGCAGCCCGGGTGGCCCCCAGCATTTT
>TRBV15|TRBD2|.|TRBJ2-1
CATSRRTSGVYNEQFF
TGTGCCACCAGCAGACGGACTAGCGGGGTTTACAATGAGCAGTTCTTC
>TRBV4-2|TRBD2|.|TRBJ2-3
CASSQGLAGGPSTDTQYF
TGTGCCAGCAGCCAAGGACTAGCGGGGGGTCCTAGCACAGATACGCAGTATTTT
>TRBV10-3|.|many|TRBJ2-7
CAIRPGLISSYEQYF
TGTGCCATCAGACCGGGGCTGATAAGCTCCTACGAGCAGTACTTC
>TRBV11-3|.|.|TRBJ1-1
CASSSRTVTLNTEAFF
TGTGCCAGCAGCTCAAGGACAGTGACCCTGAACACTGAAGCTTTCTTT
>TRBV19|TRBD2|.|TRBJ2-1
CASSPLRGGLYDEQFF
TGTGCCAGTAGTCCCTTACGCGGGGGGCTTTATGATGAGCAGTTCTTC
>TRBV20-1|.|.|TRBJ2-7
CSARDQVGGAIEQYF
TGCAGTGCTAGAGACCAGGTGGGGGGAGCTATCGAGCAGTACTTC